The sequence of this T cell receptor beta chain was determined in a study of blood T cell repertoires in COVID-19 (dated by TCRdb to 2020 to 2021). Background on the whole study: The collaborator samples originated in the United States, Italy and Spain and spanned the acute and convalescent phases of COVID-19. The prospective study material was composed of cDNA or gDNA derived from T cells, B-cell-depleted T cells, or PBMCs. Deeply sampled blood TCRbeta repertoires from subjects exposed to, actively infected with, or recovered from COVID-19 were included in the dataset. The repertoires were released in a freely available public database intended as a resource for research on the immune response to SARS-CoV-2. Samples came from the ongoing ImmuneRACE study (first 160 participants) plus 1,254 subjects from 6 global collaborators. A de-identified subject ID, COVID-19 status, age in years and sex were almost always included in the sample metadata. Where HLA class I and class II types were available, the types were taken from metadata supplied by the sample provider, not from assay-based typing. Findings and caveats that apply to the study as a whole: How much clinical and demographic metadata was included differed by source and by participant, and the metadata was provided uncurated.

Sequences SGHRS (CDR1) and YFSETQ (CDR2) are obtained from the germline V gene. From the cysteine up to the phenylalanine, the CDR3 has a length of 17 residues. Only CDR3 DNA is held: 51 bases, read in frame from base 1. At the junction V is shortened by 0 bases and J by 3 bases; bases outside the gene matches: 6. Each collaborating institution followed its own protocols to collect whole blood in K2EDTA tubes. For TCRbeta analysis, collaborator samples were shipped as frozen whole blood, as isolated PBMCs, or as DNA extracted from either sample type. As for this clone: Its antigen is still unknown. No base qualities exist here, and no much larger clone lies one base off it.

TCRbeta CDR3 regions were amplified from genomic DNA by means of the immunoSEQ Assay, a bias-controlled multiplex PCR. As for the original processing: The number of nucleated cells in each sample was estimated from the amplification of reference gene primers within the assay. To quantify the absolute abundance of each unique TCRbeta CDR3 rearrangement, sequence reads were collapsed and filtered. For each sample, productive Simpson clonality was calculated as the square root of Simpson's diversity index across productive rearrangements. TCRdb took over this immuneACCESS table, retaining in-frame rearrangements with V and J assigned. Such tables are incomplete; in checked studies, under half of the missing clones stem from an unresolved V gene, and the remainder is unexplained. V and J calls and clone size follow that table, whereas D and trimming were derived from the DNA. This sample has fewer than 200,000 clones in its table, and over 75% of those were observed once. The ten largest clones take up approximately 9.8% of the sample.

The rearrangement joined TRBV5-1 to TRBJ2-1, and TRBD2 aligns with 10 junction nucleotides. Sequencing was performed on peripheral blood. The sequence came from a woman older than 75 with acute or convalescent COVID-19. The nucleotide sequence is TGCGCCAGCAGCTTGGGTATTAGCGGGGGGTTCTACAATGAGCAGTTCTTC. The resulting protein is CASSLGISGGFYNEQFF.